The 31 T cell receptor beta chains listed next were all sequenced from one sample in a study of post-analysis software for immune sequencing data. Unique molecular identifiers were built into the TCR beta cDNA libraries. MiXCR, run by TCRdb on the PCR reads, gives a single entry per CDR3 protein. The top ten clones hold 0.56% of a sample with hundreds of thousands of distinct CDR3 sequences, about 32% of them seen once. Findings and limits, study-wide: Relative to controls, patients had 4 or 5 TRBV segments at higher frequency, with TRBV5-6, TRBV5-1 and TRBV20-1 among these.

What these receptors recognize is not known. Sequenced: blood. The receptors here all came from a girl aged 10 to 17 with multiple sclerosis.

V is TRBV7-9 and J is TRBJ2-7; a possible D gene is TRBD2 (5 bases). CDR1 SEHNR and CDR2 FQNEAQ come from the germline V gene (reference sequence). V was shortened by 1 base and J by 1 base, with 8 bases between the two germline ends. This CDR3 has 14 amino acids. CDR3 sequence: CASSLDLASYEQYF. In DNA, the CDR3 is TGTGCCAGCAGCTTAGACCTAGCTTCCTACGAGCAGTACTTC.

This clonotype has a handful of counts. The chain is built from TRBV4-2 and TRBJ1-5; D perhaps matches TRBD1 (6 bases). V was cut by 0 bases and J by 5 bases, with 14 bases left in between. The CDR3 covers 16 residues. Germline CDR1 reads LGHNA; CDR2 reads YNFKEQ. This CDR3 reads CASSQEGAEAYQPQHF. For the CDR3, the DNA is TGTGCCAGCAGCCAAGAGGGGGCAGAAGCTTATCAGCCCCAGCATTTT.

This clonotype showed up just a few times. This chain joins TRBV6-2 or TRBV6-3 and TRBJ2-1; the D is unclear. V was pared by 8 bases and J by 4 bases, with 6 bases between. Looked up from germline, CDR1 is MNHEY and CDR2 is SVGEGT. The CDR3 covers 11 residues. The CDR3 coding sequence is TGTGCCAGCGCGGATTACAATGAGCAGTTCTTC. This translates into CASADYNEQFF.

This clonotype was recorded many times. The rearrangement uses TRBV10-3 and TRBJ1-5; 7 bases fit TRBD1. With V trimmed by 3 bases and J by 2 bases, 7 bases remained unmatched. Germline V gene sequence: CDR1 ENHRY, CDR2 SYGVKD. This CDR3 comprises 16 residues. CDR3 protein: CAISESTGSRNQPQHF. DNA of the CDR3: TGTGCCATCAGTGAATCGACAGGGTCCCGCAATCAGCCCCAGCATTTT.

The chain is built from TRBV28 and TRBJ1-2; tentative D call: TRBD1 (6 bases). The CDR3 loop spans 14 amino acids. Deletions cut 4 bases from V and 1 base from J, with 10 bases between. In germline, CDR1 is MDHEN, CDR2 SYDVKM. The CDR3 nucleotides read TGTGCCAGCAGTTACCGGGGGCGTAACTATGGCTACACCTTC. Its protein is CASSYRGRNYGYTF.

The chain joins TRBV7-2 to TRBJ1-3, with 9 bases that match TRBD1. Per the germline V gene, CDR1 is SGHTA and CDR2 is FQGNSA. Trimming at V came to 5 bases and at J to 2 bases, leaving 7 bases not matched to a gene. The CDR3 has 16 residues. This chain's CDR3 is CASSQNRGQAGNTIYF. As DNA, the CDR3 is TGTGCCAGCAGCCAGAACAGGGGGCAAGCTGGAAACACCATATATTTT.

The sample holds one count of this clonotype. This chain links TRBV20-1 with TRBJ2-1, with D tentatively TRBD1 (5 bases). The J call may not be correct, given that the DNA end is closer to TRBJ2-7. This CDR3 contains 14 residues. From germline, CDR1 is DFQATT and CDR2 SNEGSKA (reference sequence). The CDR3 coding sequence is TGCAGTGCTAGACAGGGCCCGTCCTACAATGAGCAGTACTTC. It encodes CSARQGPSYNEQYF.

This chain uses TRBV3-1 with TRBJ1-5; D unresolved. The CDR3 consists of 13 residues. Trimming pared 1 base from V and 3 bases from J, leaving 4 bases between. Looked up from germline, CDR1 is LGHDT and CDR2 is YNNKEL (reference sequence). The CDR3, as DNA: TGTGCCAGCAGCCAAGCAAACAATCAGCCCCAGCATTTT. Encoded protein: CASSQANNQPQHF.

The V call is TRBV29-1, the J call TRBJ2-1; TRBD2 aligns across 10 bases. The trim removed 4 bases at V and 5 bases at J, leaving 11 bases unmatched. CDR3 length: 16 amino acids. Germline assignment: CDR1 SQVTM and CDR2 ANQGSEA. The CDR3 is CSVVSSSGRADNEQFF. The CDR3 DNA is TGCAGCGTTGTCTCTTCCAGCGGGAGGGCCGACAATGAGCAGTTCTTC.

The genes are TRBV7-2 and TRBJ2-4, with 7 positions matching TRBD1. CDR3 length: 16 residues. The germline gives CDR1 SGHTA, CDR2 FQGNSA. V lost 5 bases, J lost 4 bases, and 11 bases stayed unmatched. The CDR3 region has the DNA TGTGCCAGCAGCCCCGACAGGGAATTGGCGAAAAACATTCAGTACTTC. Its protein is CASSPDRELAKNIQYF.

The V and J genes are TRBV18 and TRBJ1-2, with D unresolved. V dropped 5 bases and J dropped 0 bases, with 4 bases sitting between them. The CDR3 is 12 residues long. Per the germline V gene, CDR1 is KGHSH and CDR2 is LQKENI. The CDR3 DNA is TGTGCCAGCTCAAACGCTAACTATGGCTACACCTTC. Translation: CASSNANYGYTF.

As DNA, the CDR3 is TGCAGCGCCGCGGCCAACCGGGACAGGTCTGAAGCTTTCTTT. It yields the protein CSAAANRDRSEAFF. The genes are TRBV29-1 and TRBJ1-1, with 8 bases lining up with TRBD1. The V segment lost 7 bases and the J segment 6 bases; nucleotides outside the gene matches: 13. CDR1 and CDR2 (germline): SQVTM, ANQGSEA. This CDR3 is 14 amino acids long.

The table lists this clonotype with a few counts. This rearrangement joins TRBV7-9 to TRBJ2-3, with D possibly TRBD2 on 6 matching bases. This CDR3 comprises 16 residues. CDR1 is SEHNR, CDR2 FQNEAQ, per germline (reference sequence). V gave up 5 bases and J gave up 0 bases, with 15 bases separating them. The CDR3 sequence: CASSHRPEGSTDTQYF. The CDR3 region has the DNA TGTGCCAGCAGCCACCGTCCGGAGGGGAGCACAGATACGCAGTATTTT.

This chain joins TRBV7-2 and TRBJ2-4; 7 bases align to TRBD1. The end of the DNA fits TRBJ2-7 better, so the J call may be wrong. Germline-derived CDR1 and CDR2 are SGHTA and FQGNSA. The CDR3 sequence is 14 residues long. The CDR3 nucleotides are TGTGCCAGCAGCTCCTTGGACAGGACCTACGAGCAGTACTTC. Its protein is CASSSLDRTYEQYF.

This chain links TRBV29-1 with TRBJ2-5; D call uncertain. V lost 4 bases, J lost 11 bases, and 8 bases lay in between. The germline CDR1 and CDR2 sequences are SQVTM and ANQGSEA. This CDR3 comprises 9 residues. The CDR3 coding sequence is TGCAGCGTTGGTCATGAGCAGTACTTC. As protein: CSVGHEQYF.

The rearrangement links TRBV11-2 to TRBJ1-4, with TRBD1 identical over 7 bases. V lost 5 bases and J lost 12; bases outside the gene matches: 12. CDR1 SGHAT and CDR2 FQNNGV come from the germline V gene. This CDR3 contains 14 residues. In DNA form, the CDR3 reads TGTGCCAGCAGCCAAACAGGGGACCCCCGGGAACTGTTTTTT. It is translated as CASSQTGDPRELFF.

This clonotype turned up a few times. The chain recombines TRBV20-1 with TRBJ1-1; D possibly corresponds to TRBD1 (5 bases). Germline assignment: CDR1 DFQATT and CDR2 SNEGSKA (reference sequence). V was pared by 4 bases and J by 11 bases, with 14 bases between. The CDR3 length is 11 residues. CDR3 sequence (DNA): TGCAGTGCTAACCAGGGCGGTGGGGCTTTCTTT. This translates into CSANQGGGAFF.

Concerning this clonotype: One base away lies a much larger clone, so this may be a sequencing read error. The chain recombines TRBV29-1 with TRBJ1-5; 7 bases line up with TRBD1. Germline V CDR1 and CDR2: SQVTM, ANQGSEA. The CDR3 is 13 residues long. With 5 bases clipped from V and 2 bases from J, the junction kept 3 bases outside the gene matches. The chain's CDR3 is CSVPGQGNQPQHF. CDR3 in DNA: TGCAGCGTTCCAGGACAGGGCAATCAGCCCCAGCATTTT.

The rearrangement links TRBV28 to TRBJ2-1, with 7 bases lining up with TRBD2. Germline V gene data show CDR1 as MDHEN and CDR2 as SYDVKM. CDR3 length equals 16 residues. J lost 6 bases, V lost 1 base, and 9 bases had no gene match. The CDR3 loop reads CASSLSGGGPGNEQFF. In DNA, the CDR3 is TGTGCCAGCAGTTTATCGGGGGGAGGGCCCGGCAATGAGCAGTTCTTC.

The chain employs TRBV2 and TRBJ1-2; D not certain. CDR1 SNHLY and CDR2 FYNNEI come from the germline V gene. The CDR3 runs to 14 residues. Between the trimmed V and J ends, which lost 7 bases and 4 bases, there was a span of 16 bases. CDR3 residues: CASIPIESGYGYTF. The CDR3 coding sequence is TGTGCCAGCATCCCCATCGAGTCGGGCTATGGCTACACCTTC.

This clonotype was detected once. This sequence joins TRBV20-1 and TRBJ2-4; a possible D gene is TRBD1 (5 bases). The V gene lost 0 bases and the J gene lost 13 bases, with 19 bases spanning the gap. CDR1 and CDR2 (germline): DFQATT, SNEGSKA (reference sequence). The CDR3 contains 14 residues. The CDR3 DNA follows: TGCAGTGCTAGAGAGCCGACAGTGTCTCTAAAGCAGTACTTC. This sequence encodes CSAREPTVSLKQYF.

The chain uses TRBV7-2 and TRBJ2-1, with TRBD2 identical over 10 bases. This CDR3 has 16 residues. Germline CDR1 SGHTA, CDR2 FQGNSA. Trimming cost V 4 bases and J 5 bases; bases outside gene matches: 8. DNA for the CDR3: TGTGCCAGCAGCTCGCTCGGGACTAGCGTAAACAATGAGCAGTTCTTC. This sequence encodes CASSSLGTSVNNEQFF.

This rearrangement joins TRBV7-2 to TRBJ2-3; a weak D match, TRBD2 (6 bases). Trimming removed 6 bases at V and 5 bases at J, with 24 bases between. This CDR3 has 17 amino acids. CDR1 SGHTA and CDR2 FQGNSA come from the germline V gene. The CDR3 coding sequence is TGTGCCAGCAGACGGACGGGAATGGCGGGATTAGAAGATACGCAGTATTTT. Protein: CASRRTGMAGLEDTQYF.

The rearrangement uses TRBV23-1 and TRBJ2-2; no clear D gene. TRBV23-1 qualifies as an ORF whose function is uncertain. The V end was cut by 4 bases, the J end by 5 bases, with 8 bases between. There are 13 residues in the CDR3. The CDR3 DNA is TGCGCCAGCAGTCCCCCATGGACCGGGGAGCTGTTTTTT. Translation: CASSPPWTGELFF.

The rearrangement uses TRBV5-1 and TRBJ2-7; D may be TRBD1 or TRBD2 (6 bases each). Trimming took 0 bases from V and 7 from J, leaving 20 bases between them. Per germline, CDR1 SGHRS and CDR2 YFSETQ. CDR3 size: 16 residues. CDR3 sequence (DNA): TGCGCCAGCAGCTTGGAGGGGGGATTCGCTCCGGGGGAGCAGTACTTC. Encoded protein: CASSLEGGFAPGEQYF.

This clonotype occurred a few times. The rearrangement joins TRBV10-3 to TRBJ1-1; D unclear. Germline V lookup: CDR1 ENHRY, CDR2 SYGVKD. The CDR3 runs to 15 residues. Trimming stripped 6 bases from V and 1 base from J, with 15 bases between. The CDR3 DNA reads TGTGCCATCAGCGAGGGCCTCCCAAGGAACACTGAAGCTTTCTTT. Residues: CAISEGLPRNTEAFF.

This clonotype was counted a few times. The V call is TRBV28, the J call TRBJ2-7; possible D gene TRBD2, 6 bases. This CDR3 is built from 14 residues. V lost 5 bases and J 6 bases, leaving 17 bases between the germline ends. Germline-derived CDR1 and CDR2 are MDHEN and SYDVKM. The CDR3, as DNA: TGTGCCAGCAGTGACTATCGGGAGAGAGGCGAGCAGTACTTC. Translated: CASSDYRERGEQYF.

This clonotype showed up just a few times. CDR3 sequence reads: CASSSGVPSYEQYF. Written as DNA, the CDR3 is TGTGCCAGCAGTTCGGGGGTACCCTCCTACGAGCAGTACTTC. The chain employs TRBV21-1 and TRBJ2-7; the table's D call TRBD1 went unverified against the DNA. TRBV21-1 has pseudogene status. The CDR3 totals 14 residues.

In its sample, this clonotype was seen a few times. The chain joins TRBV7-2 to TRBJ2-7; TRBD2 aligns across 8 bases. J lost 5 bases, V lost 5 bases, and 8 bases had no gene match. Germline assignment: CDR1 SGHTA and CDR2 FQGNSA. The CDR3 length is 14 residues. This CDR3 reads CASSPPGLGNEQYF. The CDR3 DNA is TGTGCCAGCAGCCCGCCGGGACTAGGAAACGAGCAGTACTTC.

The rearrangement links TRBV28 to TRBJ2-7; a possible D gene is TRBD2 (5 bases). V was trimmed by 6 bases and J by 4 bases, leaving 10 bases between them. Per the germline V gene, CDR1 is MDHEN and CDR2 is SYDVKM. The CDR3 is made up of 12 amino acids. CDR3 protein: CASSHRGYEQYF. The CDR3 DNA reads as TGTGCCAGCAGCCATCGGGGATACGAGCAGTACTTC.

The V call is TRBV29-1, the J call TRBJ1-1; perhaps TRBD1 as D (5 bases). This CDR3 spans 16 amino acids. The V gene lost 0 bases and the J gene lost 4 bases, with 18 bases spanning the gap. From germline, CDR1 is SQVTM and CDR2 ANQGSEA. CDR3 bases: TGCAGCGTTGAAGATCGGCAGGGCGTTTGGGGCACTGAAGCTTTCTTT. Protein sequence: CSVEDRQGVWGTEAFF.